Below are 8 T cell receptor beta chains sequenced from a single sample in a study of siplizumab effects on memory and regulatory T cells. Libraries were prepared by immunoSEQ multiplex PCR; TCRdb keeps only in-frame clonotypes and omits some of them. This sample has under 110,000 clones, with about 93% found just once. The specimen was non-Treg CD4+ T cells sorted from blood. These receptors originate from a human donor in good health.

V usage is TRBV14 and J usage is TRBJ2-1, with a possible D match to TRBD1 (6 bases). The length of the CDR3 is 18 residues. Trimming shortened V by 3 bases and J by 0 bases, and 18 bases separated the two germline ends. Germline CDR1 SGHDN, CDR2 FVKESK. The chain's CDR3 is CASSQTTRGSDSYNEQFF. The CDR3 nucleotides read TGTGCCAGCAGCCAGACAACTAGGGGGAGTGACTCCTACAATGAGCAGTTCTTC.

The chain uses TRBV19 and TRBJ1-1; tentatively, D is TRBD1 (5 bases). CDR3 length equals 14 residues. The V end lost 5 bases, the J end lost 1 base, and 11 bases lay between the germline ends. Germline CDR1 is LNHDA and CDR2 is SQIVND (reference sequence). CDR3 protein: CASSEGRRNTEAFF. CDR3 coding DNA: TGTGCCAGTAGTGAGGGACGGAGGAACACTGAAGCTTTCTTT.

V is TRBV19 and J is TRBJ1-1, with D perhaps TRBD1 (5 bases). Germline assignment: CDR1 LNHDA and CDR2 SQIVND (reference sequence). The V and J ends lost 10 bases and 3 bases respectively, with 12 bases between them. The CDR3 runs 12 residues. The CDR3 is CATRGIYTEAFF. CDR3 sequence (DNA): TGTGCCACCCGGGGGATTTACACTGAAGCTTTCTTT.

The CDR3 is CASSLAGAANVLTF. Here the CDR3 DNA reads TGTGCCAGCAGCCTCGCGGGGGCGGCCAACGTCCTGACTTTC. This chain links TRBV7-2 with TRBJ2-6, with D perhaps TRBD2 (7 bases). The V and J ends lost 5 bases and 6 bases respectively, with 11 bases between them. The germline CDR1 and CDR2 sequences are SGHTA and FQGNSA. The CDR3 length is 14 residues. Filled out from reference TRBV7-2 and TRBJ2-6, the complete variable domain reads GAGVSQSPSNKVTEKGKDVELRCDPISGHTALYWYRQSLGQGLEFLIYFQGNSAPDKSGLPSDRFSAERTGGSVSTLTIQRTQQEDSAVYLCASSLAGAANVLTFGAGSRLTVL.

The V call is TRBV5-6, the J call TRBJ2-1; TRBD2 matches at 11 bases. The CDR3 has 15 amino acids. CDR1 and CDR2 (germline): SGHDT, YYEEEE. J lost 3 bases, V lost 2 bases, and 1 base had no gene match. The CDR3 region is CASSFGLAGYNEQFF. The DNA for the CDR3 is TGTGCCAGCAGCTTCGGACTAGCGGGCTACAATGAGCAGTTCTTC.

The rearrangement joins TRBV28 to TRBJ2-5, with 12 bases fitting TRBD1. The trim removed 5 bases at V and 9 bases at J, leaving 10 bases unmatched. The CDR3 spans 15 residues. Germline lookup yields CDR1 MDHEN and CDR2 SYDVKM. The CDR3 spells CASSVAGTGGAAQYF. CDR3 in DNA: TGTGCCAGCAGTGTAGCCGGGACAGGGGGCGCGGCCCAGTACTTC.

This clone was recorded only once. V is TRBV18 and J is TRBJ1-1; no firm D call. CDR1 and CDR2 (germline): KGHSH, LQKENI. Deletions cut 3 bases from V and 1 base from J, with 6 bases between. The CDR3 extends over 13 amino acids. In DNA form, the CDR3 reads TGTGCCAGCTCACCCAATAGGAACACTGAAGCTTTCTTT. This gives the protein CASSPNRNTEAFF.

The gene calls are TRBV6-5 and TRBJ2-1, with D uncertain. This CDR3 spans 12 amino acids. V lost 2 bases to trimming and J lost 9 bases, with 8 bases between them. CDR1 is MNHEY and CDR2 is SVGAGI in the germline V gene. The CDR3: CASSYRNGEQFF. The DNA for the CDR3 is TGTGCCAGCAGTTACAGGAACGGTGAGCAGTTCTTC.